This entry describes one TCR beta chain. Its cognate antigen is unknown. This specimen belongs to a study of T cell repertoires in cytomegalovirus infection. In germline, CDR1 is MGHDK, CDR2 SYGVNS. Deletions cut 3 bases from V and 6 bases from J, with 20 bases between. The CDR3 runs 16 residues. MiXCR, applied by TCRdb to the reads, yields one record per CDR3 protein. The sample contains 900,000 to 950,000 distinct CDR3 sequences, around 30% of which appear only once. Sequenced material: cultured CD8+ T cells from PBMCs, taken from culture after CMV antigen stimulation. The clonotype comes from a human donor in good health (CMV status not recorded). Some clones in this sample may be carry-over from other donors' samples. The chain recombines TRBV25-1 with TRBJ1-2, with D possibly TRBD1 on 5 matching bases. CDR3 residues: CASSDQPWGGDHGYTF. CDR3 coding DNA: TGTGCCAGCAGTGACCAACCCTGGGGAGGGGACCATGGCTACACCTTC.